The T cell receptor (beta chain) under discussion was sequenced for a study of yellow fever vaccine responses in identical twins. CDR3 size: 18 residues. V trimming: 0 bases; J trimming: 0 bases; junction bases outside the gene matches: 7. CDR1 and CDR2 from the germline V gene are KGHSH and LQKENI. MiXCR was run by TCRdb on the RT-PCR reads, yielding one entry per CDR3 protein. The data contain some 2,000 distinct CDR3 sequences, around 82% of them singletons. Worth noting for this clonotype: The antigen remains undetermined.

Study outcomes and limitations: The T cell response to vaccination in identical twins was reportedly partly convergent and partly personalized.

The clonotype originates from a woman under 30 who received the yellow fever vaccine. The chain couples TRBV18 to TRBJ2-7, with 11 nucleotides matching TRBD2. Here the sequenced sample was T cells from blood (PBMCs), unsorted or a sorted subset (not recorded which), taken before or after yellow fever vaccination (not recorded which). CDR3 sequence (DNA): TGTGCCAGCTCACCACCGTTTAGCGGGAGGGCCAGCTCCTACGAGCAGTACTTC. Its translation: CASSPPFSGRASSYEQYF.